The 14 T cell receptor beta chains presented below share a single source sample, sequenced in a study of patients and donors after allogeneic stem cell transplantation. A single record per CDR3 protein comes from TCRdb applying MiXCR to the RT-PCR reads. This sample has 20,000 or so distinct CDR3 sequences; around 5.3% occur once, and the top ten carry roughly 40%. Sequencing used blood, either unsorted or a sorted T cell fraction (not recorded which). Source of these receptors: a human donor who was either an allogeneic HSCT recipient or a stem cell or donor lymphocyte infusion donor (not recorded which). It is not recorded whose cells these are; they may come from a transplant donor.

This clonotype was recorded a few times. The chain combines TRBV20-1 with TRBJ1-1; D is uncertain. CDR3 length equals 14 residues. Trimming cost V 4 bases and J 0 bases, with 12 bases left between them. Germline values: CDR1 DFQATT, CDR2 SNEGSKA (reference sequence). The CDR3 DNA reads TGCAGTGCTATAGACATCTACATGAACACTGAAGCTTTCTTT. This sequence encodes CSAIDIYMNTEAFF.

By share, this clonotype counts as medium-sized. The V gene is TRBV29-1, the J gene TRBJ2-1; D not certain. From germline, CDR1 is SQVTM and CDR2 ANQGSEA. This CDR3 comprises 13 residues. Trimming removed 8 bases from V and 3 bases from J, with 14 bases in between. This chain's CDR3 is CSSNPDGYNEQFF. The CDR3 bases are TGCAGCTCTAATCCGGACGGCTACAATGAGCAGTTCTTC.

This clonotype was seen at least ten times. The chain joins TRBV4-2 to TRBJ1-5, with D possibly being TRBD1 (5 bases). The CDR3 runs 17 residues. V was clipped by 3 bases and J by 0 bases, with 15 bases between them. Germline V CDR1 and CDR2: LGHNA, YNFKEQ. The CDR3 loop reads CASSQTNGAYSNQPQHF. CDR3 bases: TGTGCCAGCAGCCAGACTAACGGGGCCTATAGCAATCAGCCCCAGCATTTT.

Points on this clonotype: The limits of the CDR3 on the DNA are not certain, so only TCRdb's listed CDR3 is given. J is TRBJ1-4 and V is TRBV7-7; TRBD1 was called by the table and not checked on the DNA. The CDR3 comprises 15 residues, both ends counted. In germline, CDR1 is SSHAT, CDR2 FNYEAQ (reference sequence). The CDR3 region is CASSFGPGFNEKLFF.

This clonotype was detected a few times. Written as DNA, the CDR3 is TGTGCCAGCAGTTTGTTCCGCCTGCTCGCCGGCTACACCTTC. Translated, it gives CASSLFRLLAGYTF. The rearrangement uses TRBV28 and TRBJ1-2; D gene uncertain. V gave up 3 bases and J gave up 8 bases, with 16 bases separating them. The CDR3 is made up of 14 amino acids. Germline V lookup: CDR1 MDHEN, CDR2 SYDVKM.

In its sample, this clonotype was seen many times. The chain employs TRBV11-2 and TRBJ2-2; the D gene is possibly TRBD2 (5 bases). The germline V gene encodes CDR1 SGHAT and CDR2 FQNNGV. The CDR3 totals 17 residues. The V end lost 1 base, the J end lost 5 bases, and 17 bases lay between the germline ends. CDR3 DNA sequence: TGTGCCAGCAGCTTAGTGGCACGATCAGGAGGTACCGGGGAGCTGTTTTTT. Translated: CASSLVARSGGTGELFF.

This clonotype was seen a handful of times. The gene calls are TRBV24-1 and TRBJ2-5; perhaps TRBD2 as D (6 bases). The V gene lost 4 bases and the J gene lost 0 bases, with 8 bases spanning the gap. The CDR3 is 14 amino acids. The germline V gene encodes CDR1 KGHDR and CDR2 SFDVKD. The chain's CDR3 is CATSDRDYQETQYF. The CDR3 region has the DNA TGTGCCACCAGTGACCGGGACTACCAAGAGACCCAGTACTTC.

The J gene is TRBJ2-1, the V gene TRBV28, with unresolved D. V lost 6 bases and J lost 9, with 12 bases in between. The germline CDR1 and CDR2 sequences are MDHEN and SYDVKM. The CDR3 has 12 residues. The chain's CDR3 is CASSLPGAEQFF. CDR3 in DNA: TGTGCCAGCAGCTTACCCGGAGCTGAGCAGTTCTTC.

V gene TRBV2 combines with J gene TRBJ2-7; 8 bases fit TRBD1. V dropped 0 bases and J dropped 3; count of bases not matched to a gene: 10. Germline V lookup: CDR1 SNHLY, CDR2 FYNNEI. CDR3 length: 17 residues. For the CDR3, the DNA is TGTGCCAGCAGTGAAGCGCAGGGGGCCCCCCACATCTACGAGCAGTACTTC. It yields the protein CASSEAQGAPHIYEQYF.

This clonotype was observed a few times. V is TRBV7-9 and J is TRBJ1-5; D is uncertain. Trimming left V 5 bases short and J 11 bases short, with 16 bases between. This CDR3 has 13 amino acids. CDR1 is SEHNR, CDR2 FQNEAQ, per germline (reference sequence). CDR3 nucleotide sequence: TGTGCCAGCAGCCTCGGATCAAGTCGGGCCCAGCATTTT. This encodes CASSLGSSRAQHF.

By sample fraction, this clonotype is medium-sized (0.01 to 0.1%). The chain uses TRBV7-9 and TRBJ1-1; D gene uncertain. V lost 5 bases to trimming and J lost 3 bases, with 16 bases between them. The CDR3 is 15 residues long. Germline values: CDR1 SEHNR, CDR2 FQNEAQ (reference sequence). CDR3 bases: TGTGCCAGCAGCGAGGGAGGAGGGTACTACACTGAAGCTTTCTTT. Encoded protein: CASSEGGGYYTEAFF.

The V call is TRBV5-1, the J call TRBJ1-2; D unresolved. V was shortened by 3 bases and J by 4 bases, with 22 bases between the two germline ends. This CDR3 is 17 amino acids long. Germline V lookup: CDR1 SGHRS, CDR2 YFSETQ. The CDR3 here is CASSSTPPGPSFYGYTF. For the CDR3, the DNA is TGCGCCAGCAGCTCAACCCCTCCGGGTCCCTCATTCTATGGCTACACCTTC.

In its sample, this clonotype was seen many times. The chain joins TRBV7-9 to TRBJ2-4; perhaps TRBD1 as D (7 bases). The length of the CDR3 is 13 residues. Germline CDR1 is SEHNR and CDR2 is FQNEAQ (reference sequence). Trimming took off 5 bases at V and 7 bases at J, with 12 bases between the two ends. The CDR3 is CASSKQGRNIQYF. In DNA form, the CDR3 reads TGTGCCAGCAGCAAACAGGGGAGGAACATTCAGTACTTC.

Ten or more counts support this clonotype. One end of the junction does not line up with germline, which may come from a read error. The rearrangement links TRBV7-9 to TRBJ2-7; 8 bases are shared with TRBD1. This CDR3 has 13 residues. The germline V gene encodes CDR1 SEHNR and CDR2 FQNEAQ (reference sequence). As DNA, the CDR3 is TGTGCCAGCAGCTTCTCCCAATACCGGGACAGGACCTTC. This sequence encodes CASSFSQYRDRTF.